This is a list of T cell receptor beta chains from one sample in a study of blood T cell repertoires in COVID-19. TCRdb's table, derived via immunoSEQ multiplex PCR, lists solely in-frame clones and lacks some. The table has roughly 180,000 clones, more than 70% seen once; the top ten hold around 8.6%. Sequencing input: PBMCs or T cells enriched from blood (not recorded which). These receptors all come from a woman aged 25 to 39 who had recovered from COVID-19. CDR3s include the opening cysteine and the closing phenylalanine or tryptophan. The order of the fields is J gene, V gene, CDR3 protein.

TRBJ1-1,TRBV7-2,CASSAGQNTEAFF
TRBJ2-7,TRBV19,CATARRLSLSYEQYF
TRBJ2-7,TRBV7-8,CASSLNADRGYSYEQYF
TRBJ2-7,TRBV7-3,CASSPGKPYEQYF
TRBJ2-7,TRBV2,CASSEEPGYEQYF
TRBJ1-1,TRBV7-9,CASELGPTEAFF
TRBJ2-3,TRBV6-5,CASSYRREPNTDTQYF
TRBJ2-6,TRBV27,CASSPDRVSVVSGANVLTF
TRBJ2-7,TRBV18,CASSGQGEDEQYF
TRBJ1-3,TRBV6-1,CASSEAIDSGNTIYF
TRBJ2-7,TRBV30,CAWSPGGDEQYF
TRBJ1-3,TRBV2,CASSLVEGNTIYF
TRBJ1-4,TRBV20-1,CSASQGLGANEKLFF
TRBJ2-7,TRBV10-3,CAISDSGTGKLYEQYF
TRBJ1-1,TRBV11-2,CASSPKDRSEAFF
TRBJ1-4,TRBV7-9,CASSSTGTLEKLFF
TRBJ2-7,TRBV7-6,CASSFGQGADYEQYF
TRBJ2-7,TRBV7-7,CASSLGTSGPYEQYF
TRBJ2-1,TRBV5-4,CASSLVLAGANEQFF
TRBJ2-2,TRBV7-3,CASSPMGGPGTGELFF
TRBJ2-1,TRBV4-1,CASSQENRVGNEQFF
TRBJ2-1,TRBV1,CTSSQGGQGAGNPYNEQFF
TRBJ2-5,TRBV15,CATSPASGLQETQYF
TRBJ1-2,TRBV7-2,CASSPWQGYYGYTF
TRBJ2-2,TRBV7-2,CATGMSSGRRRTGELFF
TRBJ1-2,TRBV6-5,CASSPDKAYGYTF
TRBJ2-5,TRBV29-1,CSVRQGAGETQYF
TRBJ2-5,TRBV10-2,CASSESGQHGTQYF
TRBJ2-1,TRBV18,CASSQFMASRDNEQFF
TRBJ2-7,TRBV5-4,CASSYGGTSGTYEQYF
TRBJ2-3,TRBV11-2,CASSLDQRGTDTQYF
TRBJ1-5,TRBV23-1,CASSPRDRNQPQHF
TRBJ2-3,TRBV5-4,CASSLGGMRDTDTQYF
TRBJ2-7,TRBV25-1,CASSEGGYEQYF
TRBJ1-4,TRBV30,CAWSNLRSYNEKLFF
TRBJ1-2,TRBV27,CASSLTGTGSGYTF
TRBJ1-4,TRBV5-8,CASSLGPGKLFF
TRBJ2-2,TRBV18,CASSLSSVSNTGELFF
TRBJ2-5,TRBV5-1,CASSLESASQETQYF
TRBJ2-7,TRBV19,CASSTQGLDEQYF
TRBJ1-3,TRBV30,CAWTSGNTIYF
TRBJ1-1,TRBV6-5,CASTRGLGMNTEAFF
TRBJ1-1,TRBV29-1,CSVEPGSMNTEAFF
TRBJ1-5,TRBV2,CASSEGGRVLGQPQHF
TRBJ1-2,TRBV14,CASSPPTRVTNYGYTF
TRBJ2-7,TRBV30,CAFQSGQGTSYEQYF
TRBJ2-2,TRBV28,CASSLGGNTGELFF
TRBJ1-2,TRBV27,CATLTGTGMNYGYTF